One TCR beta chain is described in this entry. This CDR3 spans 16 amino acids. The germline V gene has CDR1 SGHRS and CDR2 YFSETQ. Trimming pared 2 bases from V and 0 bases from J, leaving 14 bases between. The sample belongs to a study of blood T cell repertoires in COVID-19. Assay: immunoSEQ multiplex PCR; the TCRdb copy retains only in-frame clones and omits some. The repertoire holds about 140,000 clones, with around 83% as singletons. Sequencing input: peripheral blood. This sequence joins TRBV5-1 and TRBJ2-5, with a tentative D call TRBD2 (5 bases). The TCR originated in a woman aged 60 to 75 with acute or convalescent COVID-19. Written as DNA, the CDR3 is TGCGCCAGCAGCTTAGAGGGATACAATTACCAAGAGACCCAGTACTTC. Protein: CASSLEGYNYQETQYF.